This T cell receptor beta chain was sequenced for a study of blood T cell repertoires in COVID-19. Study information: The origin of the acute and convalescent COVID-19 samples was the United States, Italy and Spain. T cells, B-cell-depleted T cells, or PBMCs supplied cDNA or gDNA.

Trimming pared 8 bases from V and 0 bases from J, leaving 23 bases between. CDR3 length: 18 amino acids. CDR1 PRHDT and CDR2 FYEKMQ come from the germline V gene (reference sequence). Original analysis: From reference gene primer amplification, estimates of nucleated cell counts were derived. Sequencing used immunoSEQ multiplex PCR; TCRdb keeps in-frame clones, though not all of them. That table is the source of V, J and clone size, and D and trimming were worked out from the DNA. The sample consists of roughly 80,000 clones, 77% of them appearing once. This clonotype originated in a human donor in a cohort sampled during active COVID-19. The sample comprised peripheral blood. The rearrangement joins TRBV13 to TRBJ2-4; D possibly corresponds to TRBD2 (6 bases). In DNA, the CDR3 is TGTGCCAGCCGCAGGAGTAGCGGCGCAAGTTTAGCCAAAAACATTCAGTACTTC. Encoded protein: CASRRSSGASLAKNIQYF.